Presented here are 28 T cell receptor beta chains from one specimen sequenced in a study of naive and memory T cell subsets. Two oligonucleotides, mixed equimolar, formed the beta constant-region primer covering TRBC1 and TRBC2. TCRdb reanalysed the UMI-ligation and nested PCR reads using MiXCR and keeps one entry per CDR3 protein. The table has tens of thousands of distinct CDR3 sequences, under 15% seen once. Sequenced: central memory CD4+ T cells from blood. The receptors derive from a human donor in good health.

In nucleotides, the CDR3 is TGCAGCGTAAGGGGAACCGTGGGGGGCACGACTGAAGCTTTCTTT. Its protein is CSVRGTVGGTTEAFF. The genes are TRBV29-1 and TRBJ1-1, with a weak D call TRBD1 (6 bases). The germline CDR1 and CDR2 sequences are SQVTM and ANQGSEA. Trimming pared 6 bases from V and 5 bases from J, leaving 22 bases between. CDR3 length: 15 residues. The full variable domain, completed using reference TRBV29-1 and TRBJ1-1, is SAVISQKPSRDICQRGTSLTIQCQVDSQVTMMFWYRQQPGQSLTLIATANQGSEATYESGFVIDKFPISRPNLTFSTLTVSNMSPEDSSIYLCSVRGTVGGTTEAFFGQGTRLTVV.

This chain connects TRBV12-3 or TRBV12-4 to TRBJ1-2; TRBD1 might be the D (5 bases). V lost 3 bases and J 10 bases, leaving 12 bases between the germline ends. This CDR3 region has 12 residues. CDR3 protein: CASSFRGGHYTF. Here the CDR3 DNA reads TGTGCCAGCAGTTTCCGTGGGGGTCACTACACCTTC.

This clonotype occurred many times. The chain joins TRBV6-5 to TRBJ1-1, with D unresolved. The CDR3 has 13 residues. Germline V gene data show CDR1 as MNHEY and CDR2 as SVGAGI. V lost 2 bases and J lost 1, with 5 bases in between. The CDR3 region is CASSYTGNTEAFF. DNA of the CDR3: TGTGCCAGCAGTTACACGGGGAACACTGAAGCTTTCTTT.

This sequence joins TRBV12-5 and TRBJ2-1; 8 bases line up with TRBD1. With V trimmed by 7 bases and J by 2 bases, 4 bases remained unmatched. Germline V gene data show CDR1 as LGHNT and CDR2 as FRNRAP. CDR3 length equals 14 residues. The CDR3 spells CASAPGQAYNEQFF. The CDR3 DNA sequence: TGTGCTAGTGCCCCGGGACAGGCCTACAATGAGCAGTTCTTC.

The chain has TRBV5-1 and TRBJ2-5, with 9 bases fitting TRBD2. The CDR3 spans 17 residues. After removal of 0 bases from V and 1 base from J, the junction contained 7 bases not matched to a gene. The V gene's germline CDR1 is SGHRS and CDR2 YFSETQ. This CDR3 is CASSLVTSGKSQETQYF. CDR3 DNA sequence: TGCGCCAGCAGCTTGGTGACTAGCGGTAAGAGCCAAGAGACCCAGTACTTC.

The chain uses TRBV12-3 or TRBV12-4 and TRBJ1-6; 7 bases agree with TRBD1. The CDR3 is 16 amino acids. The J segment lost 5 bases and the V segment lost 7 bases, leaving 11 bases of the junction unmatched. The CDR3 protein is CASTDTGTANNSPLHF. The CDR3 nucleotides read TGTGCCAGCACTGACACCGGGACAGCTAATAATTCACCCCTCCACTTT.

CDR3 in amino acids: CASSGQGDTQYF. CDR3 coding DNA: TGTGCCAGCAGCGGACAGGGAGATACGCAGTATTTT. The chain has TRBV2 and TRBJ2-3; 8 nucleotides align to TRBD1. The CDR3 extends over 12 amino acids. Trimming removed 6 bases from V and 5 bases from J; junction bases left unmatched: 1. The germline CDR1 and CDR2 sequences are SNHLY and FYNNEI.

There are a few counts of this clonotype. This chain connects TRBV29-1 to TRBJ2-5; the D gene is possibly TRBD2 (5 bases). The germline V gene has CDR1 SQVTM and CDR2 ANQGSEA. V shed 4 bases and J shed 1 base, with 19 bases lying between them. CDR3 length: 16 amino acids. The CDR3 DNA sequence: TGCAGCGTTGTATTCTTTGCGGGCCCTGCCCAAGAGACCCAGTACTTC. Translating gives CSVVFFAGPAQETQYF.

At least ten counts were recorded for this clonotype. The chain is built from TRBV20-1 and TRBJ2-2; 8 bases map to TRBD1. The germline V gene encodes CDR1 DFQATT and CDR2 SNEGSKA (reference sequence). V shed 0 bases, J shed 4 bases, and the junction held 7 bases outside the gene matches. The CDR3 has 16 residues. CDR3 coding DNA: TGCAGTGCTAGAGATGGGCAGGGGGCGGGCACCGGGGAGCTGTTTTTT. This gives the protein CSARDGQGAGTGELFF.

The V call is TRBV10-3, the J call TRBJ2-7, with 7 bases aligning to TRBD2. The ends lost 6 bases at V and 4 bases at J; junction bases unmatched: 12. Germline-derived CDR1 and CDR2 are ENHRY and SYGVKD. CDR3 length: 15 residues. This CDR3 is CAISPGLEWSYEQYF. The CDR3 bases are TGTGCCATCAGCCCAGGACTAGAATGGAGTTACGAGCAGTACTTC.

This clonotype occurred many times. This chain connects TRBV9 to TRBJ2-7, with a possible D match to TRBD2 (5 bases). V was trimmed by 0 bases and J by 3 bases, leaving 16 bases between them. This CDR3 spans 16 amino acids. Germline assignment: CDR1 SGDLS and CDR2 YYNGEE. In DNA form, the CDR3 reads TGTGCCAGCAGCGTAGCGGCGGACTCCGTATACTACGAGCAGTACTTC. Protein sequence: CASSVAADSVYYEQYF.

This clonotype has a count of ten or more. The CDR3 sequence: CASSQAGTDTQYF. CDR3 nucleotide sequence: TGTGCCAGCAGCCAAGCCGGCACAGATACGCAGTATTTT. The chain employs TRBV3-1 and TRBJ2-3, with no clear D. Looked up from germline, CDR1 is LGHDT and CDR2 is YNNKEL (reference sequence). The length of the CDR3 is 13 residues. V lost 1 base to trimming and J lost 1 base, with 3 bases between them.

This clonotype was seen once. With a much larger clone just one base away, this may be a read error. The gene calls are TRBV29-1 and TRBJ2-5; D is perhaps TRBD1 (6 bases). The CDR3 has 15 amino acids. V dropped 1 base and J dropped 1 base, with 13 bases sitting between them. Germline V gene lookup returns CDR1 SQVTM and CDR2 ANQGSEA. The CDR3 protein is CSVEVLGQCQETQYF. CDR3 nucleotide sequence: TGCAGCGTTGAAGTCCTGGGACAATGCCAAGAGACCCAGTACTTC.

In its sample, this clonotype was seen many times. The chain is built from TRBV4-2 and TRBJ2-7, with D possibly matching TRBD2 (6 bases). With 1 base removed from V and 7 bases from J, the gap between germline ends came to 11 bases. The CDR3 is made up of 13 amino acids. Germline CDR1 and CDR2: LGHNA and YNFKEQ. The CDR3: CASSQAFAGEQYF. CDR3 DNA sequence: TGTGCCAGCAGCCAAGCTTTTGCGGGAGAGCAGTACTTC.

The sample holds a few counts of this clonotype. The chain joins TRBV9 to TRBJ2-1; maybe TRBD2 (5 bases). V was trimmed by 3 bases and J by 8 bases, leaving 12 bases between them. Germline values: CDR1 SGDLS, CDR2 YYNGEE. The CDR3 consists of 13 residues. In nucleotides, the CDR3 is TGTGCCAGCAGCGACCGACCCGGGGATGAGCAGTTCTTC. It codes for CASSDRPGDEQFF.

The genes are TRBV6-6 and TRBJ1-3; tentative D call: TRBD1 (6 bases). The CDR3 runs to 15 residues. The germline V gene encodes CDR1 MNHNY and CDR2 SVGAGI (reference sequence). V lost 6 bases, J lost 2 bases, and 14 bases lay in between. For the CDR3, the DNA is TGTGCCAGCAGACGCCACAGGGAGGCTGGAAACACCATATATTTT. As protein: CASRRHREAGNTIYF.

In its sample, this clonotype was seen many times. The chain carries TRBV7-2 and TRBJ2-6; unclear D gene. Germline V lookup: CDR1 SGHTA, CDR2 FQGNSA. CDR3 length equals 15 residues. V lost 4 bases and J 1 base, leaving 8 bases between the germline ends. CDR3 region: CASSSSRSGANVLTF. CDR3 DNA sequence: TGTGCCAGCAGCTCGTCGCGATCTGGGGCCAACGTCCTGACTTTC.

The chain couples TRBV20-1 to TRBJ2-7, with TRBD2 as a possible D gene (6 bases). The CDR3 is 13 residues long. Trimming took 5 bases from V and 4 from J, leaving 15 bases between them. In germline, CDR1 is DFQATT, CDR2 SNEGSKA (reference sequence). The CDR3 sequence is CSAAGQGTYEQYF. In nucleotides, the CDR3 is TGCAGTGCTGCGGGGCAGGGAACTTACGAGCAGTACTTC.

This clonotype was detected ten times or more. This chain connects TRBV6-6 to TRBJ2-5; D call uncertain. Germline CDR1 is MNHNY and CDR2 is SVGAGI (reference sequence). Trimming cost V 2 bases and J 5 bases, with 15 bases left between them. This CDR3 is 15 amino acids long. CDR3 protein: CASSYLELARETQYF. DNA for the CDR3: TGTGCCAGCAGTTACCTGGAGCTCGCCCGGGAGACCCAGTACTTC.

In its sample, this clonotype was seen many times. This chain links TRBV6-1 with TRBJ2-5; 10 bases are shared with TRBD1. J was trimmed by 4 bases and V by 6 bases; bases with no gene match: 5. The CDR3 runs to 14 residues. Germline values: CDR1 MNHNS, CDR2 SASEGT. The CDR3: CASRRQGAGETQYF. CDR3 nucleotide sequence: TGTGCCAGCAGAAGACAGGGGGCTGGAGAGACCCAGTACTTC.

This clonotype appeared many times. V is TRBV4-1 and J is TRBJ2-3; the D gene is possibly TRBD1 (6 bases). Trimming removed 4 bases from V and 4 bases from J, with 21 bases in between. The CDR3 covers 17 residues. Germline V gene sequence: CDR1 MGHRA, CDR2 YSYEKL. In nucleotides, the CDR3 is TGCGCCAGCAGCCCGATGGTGGTAGGGACAACCCCAGATACGCAGTATTTT. Translation gives CASSPMVVGTTPDTQYF.

The V gene is TRBV5-1, the J gene TRBJ2-1; D assignment may be TRBD1 or TRBD2 (5 bases each). Per the germline V gene, CDR1 is SGHRS and CDR2 is YFSETQ. The CDR3 runs 14 residues. V shed 4 bases and J shed 3 bases, with 11 bases lying between them. The CDR3 sequence is CASSVGTDYNEQFF. CDR3 DNA sequence: TGCGCCAGCAGCGTCGGGACCGACTACAATGAGCAGTTCTTC.

This clonotype appeared a few times. The rearrangement links TRBV15 to TRBJ2-1; TRBD2 might be the D (5 bases). The CDR3 covers 15 residues. The V gene's germline CDR1 is LNHNV and CDR2 YYDKDF (reference sequence). V gave up 4 bases and J gave up 3 bases, with 13 bases separating them. CDR3 sequence reads: CATSKDFPNYNEQFF. CDR3 DNA: TGTGCCACCAGCAAGGACTTTCCTAACTACAATGAGCAGTTCTTC.

This clonotype was counted many times. The chain is built from TRBV18 and TRBJ2-7, with 7 bases fitting TRBD1. J gave up 0 bases and V 4 bases, and 6 bases lay outside the gene matches. Germline V lookup: CDR1 KGHSH, CDR2 LQKENI. This CDR3 comprises 15 residues. CDR3: CASSRGTALSYEQYF. Here the CDR3 DNA reads TGTGCCAGCTCACGGGGGACAGCACTCTCCTACGAGCAGTACTTC.

This clonotype was seen a single time. The V call is TRBV12-3 or TRBV12-4, the J call TRBJ2-7; D is unresolved. The V and J ends lost 4 bases and 2 bases respectively, with 9 bases between them. CDR3 size: 13 residues. The DNA of the CDR3 is TGTGCCAGCAGTTCTCCAGCGACCTACGAGCAGTACTTC. Residues: CASSSPATYEQYF.

This clonotype was counted a few times. The gene calls are TRBV12-3 or TRBV12-4 and TRBJ2-4; D is undetermined. With 7 bases removed from V and 0 bases from J, the gap between germline ends came to 13 bases. The CDR3 has 15 amino acids. The CDR3 protein is CASTPHGEAKNIQYF. CDR3 bases: TGTGCCAGCACTCCCCATGGTGAAGCCAAAAACATTCAGTACTTC.

V is TRBV7-8 and J is TRBJ2-3; 7 bases align to TRBD2. V lost 8 bases to trimming and J lost 1 base; unmatched junction nucleotides: 6. The CDR3 has 14 amino acids. Germline V gene lookup returns CDR1 SGHVS and CDR2 FQNEAQ. The CDR3 DNA follows: TGTGCCAGCTACCGGGACTATCGCACAGATACGCAGTATTTT. It encodes CASYRDYRTDTQYF.

This clonotype turned up a few times. This chain links TRBV11-2 with TRBJ2-3; D is possibly TRBD1 (6 bases). The CDR3 length is 14 residues. V lost 0 bases and J 14 bases, leaving 18 bases between the germline ends. Germline CDR1 SGHAT, CDR2 FQNNGV. CDR3 loop: CASSLDPSWGRLYF. CDR3 coding DNA: TGTGCCAGCAGCTTAGATCCCTCGTGGGGGCGGCTGTATTTT.